The 18 T cell receptor beta chains below were found in one sample sequenced in a study of type 1 regulatory T cells. TCRdb reanalysed the reads using MiXCR and keeps one entry per CDR3 protein. The data contain about 62,000 distinct CDR3 sequences, less than 65% of them seen just once; the ten biggest clones take up 1.5% to 2%. Their antigen targets remain unknown. Sequenced material: cultured non-Tr1 T cells, either the whole culture or a sorted T cell fraction (not recorded which). Every receptor here comes from a human donor in good health.

The chain combines TRBV12-3 or TRBV12-4 with TRBJ1-3, with D perhaps matching TRBD1 (6 bases). The CDR3 sequence is 14 residues long. Trimming removed 0 bases from V and 4 bases from J, with 7 bases in between. CDR3 residues: CASSLAGGGNTIYF. The CDR3 nucleotides are TGTGCCAGCAGTTTAGCGGGGGGCGGAAACACCATATATTTT.

This chain links TRBV5-1 with TRBJ2-7; 9 positions match TRBD2. The germline CDR1 and CDR2 sequences are SGHRS and YFSETQ. The CDR3 runs 15 residues. The V segment lost 2 bases and the J segment 0 bases; nucleotides outside the gene matches: 3. CDR3 DNA: TGCGCCAGCAGCTTAGGGACTAGCAGCTCCTACGAGCAGTACTTC. Amino acid sequence: CASSLGTSSSYEQYF. Together with reference TRBV5-1 and TRBJ2-7, the CDR3 gives the full variable domain: KAGVTQTPRYLIKTRGQQVTLSCSPISGHRSVSWYQQTPGQGLQFLFEYFSETQRNKGNFPGRFSGRQFSNSRSEMNVSTLELGDSALYLCASSLGTSSSYEQYFGPGTRLTVT.

The chain joins TRBV18 to TRBJ2-2; 11 bases agree with TRBD2. This CDR3 has 17 residues. Germline CDR1 is KGHSH and CDR2 is LQKENI. The V segment lost 0 bases and the J segment 4 bases; nucleotides outside the gene matches: 4. This chain's CDR3 is CASSPPSGRAVTGELFF. The CDR3 coding sequence is TGTGCCAGCTCACCACCTAGCGGGAGGGCCGTCACCGGGGAGCTGTTTTTT.

The chain employs TRBV7-8 and TRBJ2-7, with 7 bases that match TRBD2. The V segment lost 2 bases and the J segment 4 bases; nucleotides outside the gene matches: 11. The CDR3 sequence is 16 residues long. Germline loops: CDR1 SGHVS, CDR2 FQNEAQ. The CDR3 is CASSLRIGTTSYEQYF. CDR3 bases: TGTGCCAGCAGCTTAAGAATCGGGACTACCTCTTACGAGCAGTACTTC.

The chain is built from TRBV20-1 and TRBJ2-1; D remains unclear. The length of the CDR3 is 12 residues. The V gene's germline CDR1 is DFQATT and CDR2 SNEGSKA (reference sequence). V lost 3 bases to trimming and J lost 9 bases, with 12 bases between them. CDR3 in amino acids: CSASNVVSEQFF. Here the CDR3 DNA reads TGCAGTGCTAGTAATGTCGTTAGTGAGCAGTTCTTC.

The CDR3 DNA follows: TGCAGTGCTAGAGTAGCGGGGGGTACGCGCAATGAGCAGTTCTTC. Translation gives CSARVAGGTRNEQFF. The chain is built from TRBV20-1 and TRBJ2-1, with 10 positions matching TRBD2. Germline trimming cut 1 base from V and 6 bases from J; bases unmatched to any gene: 6. CDR3 length: 15 residues. Germline values: CDR1 DFQATT, CDR2 SNEGSKA (reference sequence).

This clonotype was seen only once. The chain has TRBV12-3 or TRBV12-4 and TRBJ1-1; no reliable D call. The CDR3 is 13 residues long. Trimming left V 2 bases short and J 2 bases short, with 6 bases between. The chain's CDR3 is CASSLKENTEAFF. The CDR3 nucleotides read TGTGCCAGCAGTTTAAAAGAAAACACTGAAGCTTTCTTT.

The V call is TRBV7-2, the J call TRBJ2-7; 10 positions match TRBD2. The junction had 11 bases not matched to a gene; V was cut back by 3 bases and J by 0 bases. Germline CDR1 SGHTA, CDR2 FQGNSA. The CDR3 totals 18 residues. Here the CDR3 reads CASSFLILSGRDSYEQYF. The CDR3 region has the DNA TGTGCCAGCAGCTTCCTTATTCTAAGCGGGAGGGACTCCTACGAGCAGTACTTC.

This clonotype came up once. The chain joins TRBV10-3 to TRBJ2-3; the D is unclear. V shed 1 base and J shed 5 bases, with 4 bases lying between them. Germline loops: CDR1 ENHRY, CDR2 SYGVKD. The CDR3 length is 12 residues. CDR3 DNA sequence: TGTGCCATCAGTGAGTGGGGAGATACGCAGTATTTT. This sequence encodes CAISEWGDTQYF.

This clonotype showed up just a few times. The J gene is TRBJ1-1, the V gene TRBV2, with D possibly matching TRBD1 (5 bases). Per germline, CDR1 SNHLY and CDR2 FYNNEI. Trimming removed 7 bases at V and 4 bases at J, with 16 bases between. This CDR3 has 14 amino acids. The CDR3 DNA reads as TGTGCCAGCATGGATAGTCGTGGGGGCACTGAAGCTTTCTTT. It is translated as CASMDSRGGTEAFF.

Details on this clonotype: A much bigger clone sits one base away, suggesting this may be a read error. The chain recombines TRBV20-1 with TRBJ2-7, with 7 nucleotides matching TRBD1. The CDR3 is 12 residues long. CDR1 is DFQATT, CDR2 SNEGSKA, per germline (reference sequence). The junction had 4 bases not matched to a gene; V was cut back by 2 bases and J by 6 bases. The chain's CDR3 is CSARPRTGEQYF. The CDR3 DNA reads as TGCAGTGCTAGACCCAGGACAGGCGAGCAGTACTTC.

This clonotype has just a few counts. The chain couples TRBV29-1 to TRBJ2-1; 7 bases line up with TRBD2. Losses at the gene ends were 6 bases for V and 9 bases for J; bases not matched to a gene: 11. The CDR3 spans 13 residues. Germline lookup yields CDR1 SQVTM and CDR2 ANQGSEA. CDR3 coding DNA: TGCAGCGTAAGGGTAGAGCGGGATGGTGAGCAGTTCTTC. Its protein is CSVRVERDGEQFF.

V usage is TRBV28 and J usage is TRBJ2-7, with no clear D. Germline CDR1 is MDHEN and CDR2 is SYDVKM. Deletions cut 5 bases from V and 7 bases from J, with 9 bases between. The CDR3 runs 11 residues. CDR3 bases: TGTGCCAGCAGTCTAAACAGAGAGCAGTACTTC. Translation: CASSLNREQYF.

The genes are TRBV6-2 or TRBV6-3 and TRBJ2-7; 7 positions agree with TRBD2. In germline, CDR1 is MNHEY, CDR2 SVGEGT. Losses at the gene ends were 6 bases for V and 0 bases for J; bases not matched to a gene: 14. The CDR3 covers 17 residues. As DNA, the CDR3 is TGTGCCAGCAGCCTTACCGAAGCGGGATTAAGCTCCTACGAGCAGTACTTC. This sequence encodes CASSLTEAGLSSYEQYF.

Comment on this clonotype: Mismatch with germline at one junction end may stem from a read error. The DNA of the CDR3 is TGTGCGAGTAGTATCTACAGTCAGCCCCAGCATTTT. Protein product: CASSIYSQPQHF. The chain links TRBV19 to TRBJ1-5; D gene ambiguous. The CDR3 is 12 amino acids. In germline, CDR1 is LNHDA, CDR2 SQIVND (reference sequence).

The chain has TRBV3-1 and TRBJ2-5; D ambiguous. The ends were cut back, 2 bases at V and 5 bases at J, with 9 bases in the middle. Germline CDR1 is LGHDT and CDR2 is YNNKEL (reference sequence). This CDR3 spans 13 amino acids. The CDR3 coding sequence is TGTGCCAGCAGCCAACCAGTGACCGAGACCCAGTACTTC. Protein sequence: CASSQPVTETQYF.

Regarding this clonotype: One end of the junction varies from germline; a read error may be responsible. The CDR3 coding sequence is TGTGTCATCAGGGGGACTAGCGGAGTCCAAGAGACCCAGTACTTC. Its translation is CVIRGTSGVQETQYF. The rearrangement links TRBV10-3 to TRBJ2-5, with 11 positions matching TRBD2. Germline V lookup: CDR1 ENHRY, CDR2 SYGVKD. CDR3 length: 15 amino acids.

The V gene is TRBV2, the J gene TRBJ2-7; D not certain. Germline V CDR1 and CDR2: SNHLY, FYNNEI. This CDR3 has 14 amino acids. Trimming removed 8 bases from V and 3 bases from J, with 17 bases in between. The CDR3: CASFQRQNSYEQYF. CDR3 nucleotides: TGTGCCAGCTTTCAGCGCCAGAATAGCTACGAGCAGTACTTC.